These T cell receptor beta chains were read from a single sample in a study of T cell repertoires in ileal Crohn's disease. Profiled with immunoSEQ multiplex PCR; TCRdb holds only in-frame clones, not every one. The table has under 7,000 clones, around 86% seen once. Sequenced material: ileal tissue. The source is an adult with Crohn's disease. CDR3s include the opening cysteine and the closing phenylalanine or tryptophan. The D gene is left open where the match is weak. Only some rows state a clone size, as once, few, many or a class for expanded clones.

TRBJ2-1 | TRBD1 | TRBV29-1 | . | CSVELRGRGDNEQFF | TGCAGCGTTGAGCTAAGGGGGCGAGGGGACAATGAGCAGTTCTTC
TRBJ1-3 | TRBD1 | TRBV19 | . | CASSVQGQGFSGNTIYF | TGTGCCAGTAGTGTCCAGGGACAGGGGTTCTCTGGAAACACCATATATTTT
TRBJ1-3 | . | TRBV6-5 | . | CASRGRGSSGNTIYF | TGTGCCAGCAGGGGAAGGGGAAGCTCTGGAAACACCATATATTTT
TRBJ1-1 | TRBD1 | TRBV4-3 | . | CASSRQGPNTEAFF | TGCGCCAGCAGTCGACAGGGGCCGAACACTGAAGCTTTCTTT
TRBJ2-3 | TRBD2 | TRBV6-1 | few | CASSRAGGGDTQYF | TGTGCCAGCAGCCGAGCGGGGGGGGGAGATACGCAGTATTTT
TRBJ1-5 | . | TRBV30 | once | CAWTRTAGEPQHF | TGTGCCTGGACGAGGACAGCGGGAGAGCCCCAGCATTTT
TRBJ2-3 | . | TRBV2 | . | CASSEPAGRMADTQYF | TGTGCCAGCAGTGAACCGGCGGGACGAATGGCAGATACGCAGTATTTT
TRBJ1-5 | . | TRBV7-9 | . | CASSPRDLSPGERNQPQHF | TGTGCCAGCAGCCCGCGAGATCTTAGTCCAGGCGAGAGAAATCAGCCCCAGCATTTT
TRBJ2-7 | . | TRBV5-1 | . | CASSLDRHEQYF | TGCGCCAGCAGCTTGGACAGGCACGAGCAGTACTTC
TRBJ2-7 | . | TRBV2 | . | CASQTAEYTYEQYF | TGTGCCAGCCAGACTGCGGAATACACTTACGAGCAGTACTTC
TRBJ2-7 | . | TRBV21-1 | . | CASSKKPPALGYEQYF | TGTGCCAGCAGCAAAAAACCGCCCGCACTGGGCTACGAGCAGTACTTC
TRBJ2-7 | TRBD2 | TRBV7-8 | . | CASSLGGSGISYEQYF | TGTGCCAGCAGCTTAGGGGGTAGCGGGATTTCGTACGAGCAGTACTTC
TRBJ2-1 | TRBD2 | TRBV5-6 | . | CASSPRSGRYDNEQFF | TGTGCCAGCAGCCCGAGGAGCGGGAGGTATGACAATGAGCAGTTCTTC
TRBJ2-2 | . | TRBV7-2 | . | CASSLAFPDANTGELFF | TGTGCCAGCAGCTTAGCATTTCCAGACGCGAACACCGGGGAGCTGTTTTTT
TRBJ2-6 | . | TRBV27 | . | CASSVTPTANVLTF | TGTGCCAGCAGTGTGACACCGACCGCCAACGTCCTGACTTTC
TRBJ1-5 | . | TRBV18 | . | CASSPTSYSNQPQHF | TGTGCCAGCTCACCGACATCTTATAGCAATCAGCCCCAGCATTTT
TRBJ1-1 | . | TRBV10-3 | . | CAIRGVVSEAFF | TGTGCCATCAGAGGAGTTGTTTCTGAAGCTTTCTTT
TRBJ1-2 | . | TRBV5-6 | . | CASGQLRGAFNGYTF | TGTGCCAGCGGTCAACTCCGGGGGGCGTTTAATGGCTACACCTTC
TRBJ1-2 | TRBD1 | TRBV25-1 | . | CASRATGTVYGYTF | TGTGCCAGCAGGGCGACAGGGACCGTTTATGGCTACACCTTC
TRBJ2-2 | . | TRBV5-1 | . | CASSLGFRTGTGELFF | TGCGCCAGCAGCTTAGGATTCAGGACGGGCACCGGGGAGCTGTTTTTT
TRBJ2-1 | TRBD2 | TRBV30 | once | CAWRIGLAGVLNEQFF | TGTGCCTGGAGAATTGGGCTAGCGGGGGTCCTCAATGAGCAGTTCTTC
TRBJ2-2 | . | TRBV27 | . | CASSLRENTGELFF | TGTGCCAGCAGTTTAAGGGAGAACACCGGGGAGCTGTTTTTT
TRBJ1-1 | . | TRBV7-8 | . | CASSLERRTEAFF | TGTGCCAGCAGCCTAGAGCGGAGAACTGAAGCTTTCTTT
TRBJ2-6 | . | TRBV5-4 | . | CASSLSGSGANVLTF | TGTGCCAGCAGCCTTAGCGGTTCTGGGGCCAACGTCCTGACTTTC
TRBJ1-3 | . | TRBV6-5 | . | CASRPTDHSGNTIYF | TGTGCCAGCAGACCGACAGATCACTCTGGAAACACCATATATTTT
TRBJ1-2 | . | TRBV28 | . | CASSSRLLGYTF | TGTGCCAGCAGTTCCCGATTGCTTGGCTACACCTTC
TRBJ2-1 | . | TRBV7-9 | once | CASMGNDEQFF | TGTGCCAGCATGGGTAATGATGAGCAGTTCTTC
TRBJ1-3 | . | TRBV7-2 | few | CATTPVNTIYF | TGTGCCACCACCCCCGTAAACACCATATATTTT